Below are 17 T cell receptor beta chains sequenced from a single sample in a study of blood T cell repertoires in COVID-19. Clones were read by immunoSEQ multiplex PCR, and TCRdb kept only the in-frame ones, dropping some. The profile shows some 150,000 clones, around four fifths of them singletons. The specimen was peripheral blood. The receptors here all came from an elderly woman with acute or convalescent COVID-19.

J is TRBJ2-3 and V is TRBV6-6, with 7 bases matching TRBD1. The CDR3 has 16 amino acids. J gave up 2 bases and V 2 bases, and 7 bases lay outside the gene matches. Germline V gene data show CDR1 as MNHNY and CDR2 as SVGAGI (reference sequence). The CDR3 sequence: CASSYLLTGITDTQYF. CDR3 nucleotide sequence: TGTGCCAGCAGTTACCTTTTGACAGGGATCACAGATACGCAGTATTTT.

The gene calls are TRBV30 and TRBJ2-1; 8 bases map to TRBD2. Germline values: CDR1 GTSNPN, CDR2 SVGIG (reference sequence). The CDR3 covers 16 residues. V was clipped by 3 bases and J by 0 bases; unmatched bases: 7. CDR3 sequence: CAWSHTGGGSYNEQFF. Here the CDR3 DNA reads TGTGCCTGGAGCCATACGGGGGGGGGCTCCTACAATGAGCAGTTCTTC.

The J gene is TRBJ2-2, the V gene TRBV5-1; D perhaps matches TRBD1 (7 bases). This CDR3 contains 17 residues. Germline CDR1 SGHRS, CDR2 YFSETQ. V gave up 4 bases and J gave up 4 bases, with 20 bases separating them. The CDR3 loop is CASSSSPGRGVTGELFF. The CDR3 DNA reads as TGCGCCAGCAGCAGCTCACCGGGCAGGGGGGTCACCGGGGAGCTGTTTTTT.

The chain uses TRBV4-1 and TRBJ1-4, with D unclear. Germline lookup yields CDR1 MGHRA and CDR2 YSYEKL. This CDR3 spans 14 amino acids. V dropped 4 bases and J dropped 5 bases, with 11 bases sitting between them. The CDR3 bases are TGCGCCAGCAGCCCCCCCGGGAGGAATGAAAAACTGTTTTTT. It specifies CASSPPGRNEKLFF.

The J gene is TRBJ2-4, the V gene TRBV11-2; 7 nucleotides agree with TRBD2. Germline trimming cut 5 bases from V and 5 bases from J; bases unmatched to any gene: 15. The germline CDR1 and CDR2 sequences are SGHAT and FQNNGV. The CDR3 extends over 17 amino acids. In nucleotides, the CDR3 is TGTGCCAGCAGCGGATATCCACTTGGGACTACCGAAAACATTCAGTACTTC. It translates to CASSGYPLGTTENIQYF.

The chain uses TRBV10-3 and TRBJ1-2; 11 bases agree with TRBD1. Trimming removed 10 bases from V and 3 bases from J; junction bases left unmatched: 7. The CDR3 is made up of 14 amino acids. Germline assignment: CDR1 ENHRY and CDR2 SYGVKD. CDR3 sequence (DNA): TGTGCCACTATCCGGACAGGGGGCGACTATGGCTACACCTTC. This encodes CATIRTGGDYGYTF.

The genes are TRBV5-1 and TRBJ2-7; 9 nucleotides match TRBD1. Per the germline V gene, CDR1 is SGHRS and CDR2 is YFSETQ. This CDR3 region has 15 residues. V lost 3 bases to trimming and J lost 4 bases; unmatched junction nucleotides: 8. The CDR3 sequence is CASSSWTGVGYEQYF. The CDR3 DNA is TGCGCCAGCAGCTCCTGGACAGGGGTCGGTTACGAGCAGTACTTC.

The chain joins TRBV27 to TRBJ2-1; 11 bases line up with TRBD2. J gave up 4 bases and V 5 bases, and 10 bases lay outside the gene matches. Germline CDR1 is MNHEY and CDR2 is SMNVEV (reference sequence). The CDR3 loop spans 17 amino acids. The CDR3 region is CASSPYPGLAVYNEQFF. Written as DNA, the CDR3 is TGTGCCAGCAGTCCCTATCCGGGACTAGCGGTATACAATGAGCAGTTCTTC.

The rearrangement joins TRBV12-5 to TRBJ2-7, with D possibly TRBD1 on 5 matching bases. CDR3 size: 14 residues. Trimming stripped 3 bases from V and 2 bases from J, with 11 bases between. Germline V gene data show CDR1 as LGHNT and CDR2 as FRNRAP. This CDR3 reads CASGFPGFTYEQYF. Written as DNA, the CDR3 is TGTGCTAGTGGTTTTCCAGGGTTCACCTACGAGCAGTACTTC. Filled out from reference TRBV12-5 and TRBJ2-7, the complete variable domain reads DARVTQTPRHKVTEMGQEVTMRCQPILGHNTVFWYRQTMMQGLELLAYFRNRAPLDDSGMPKDRFSAEMPDATLATLKIQPSEPRDSAVYFCASGFPGFTYEQYFGPGTRLTVT.

The gene calls are TRBV2 and TRBJ2-4, with a possible D match to TRBD1 (5 bases). Trimming left V 9 bases short and J 5 bases short, with 17 bases between. The CDR3 is made up of 14 amino acids. Germline CDR1 is SNHLY and CDR2 is FYNNEI. The CDR3 DNA follows: TGTGCCAGTACCAGGGAACTTTGGGAAAACATTCAGTACTTC. Its protein product is CASTRELWENIQYF. Full variable domain (missing parts from reference TRBV2 and TRBJ2-4): EPEVTQTPSHQVTQMGQEVILRCVPISNHLYFYWYRQILGQKVEFLVSFYNNEISEKSEIFDDQFSVERPDGSNFTLKIRSTKLEDSAMYFCASTRELWENIQYFGAGTRLSVL.

The rearrangement links TRBV11-2 to TRBJ2-1; no reliable D call. This CDR3 is 12 amino acids long. Per the germline V gene, CDR1 is SGHAT and CDR2 is FQNNGV. V was shortened by 3 bases and J by 10 bases, with 10 bases between the two germline ends. CDR3 residues: CASSFLGREQFF. In nucleotides, the CDR3 is TGTGCCAGCAGCTTTTTGGGCCGGGAGCAGTTCTTC.

This chain connects TRBV19 to TRBJ1-4; D is possibly TRBD1 (6 bases). The CDR3 sequence is 15 residues long. CDR1 and CDR2 from the germline V gene are LNHDA and SQIVND (reference sequence). V lost 3 bases and J lost 6, with 14 bases in between. The CDR3, as DNA: TGTGCCAGTAGTATTTTCTACAGGGAACATGAAAAACTGTTTTTT. Its translation is CASSIFYREHEKLFF.

The V call is TRBV10-3, the J call TRBJ2-1, with 8 bases aligning to TRBD2. This CDR3 has 17 residues. The germline gives CDR1 ENHRY, CDR2 SYGVKD. V lost 4 bases to trimming and J lost 2 bases; unmatched junction nucleotides: 10. Here the CDR3 reads CAISAGVGAGAYNEQFF. In DNA form, the CDR3 reads TGTGCCATCAGTGCTGGGGTGGGAGCGGGGGCCTACAATGAGCAGTTCTTC.

The V gene is TRBV2, the J gene TRBJ2-3; D unresolved. This CDR3 has 12 residues. V was shortened by 8 bases and J by 6 bases, with 12 bases between the two germline ends. Per the germline V gene, CDR1 is SNHLY and CDR2 is FYNNEI. The CDR3 DNA follows: TGTGCCAGCGTCCCGGAGCTCGATACGCAGTATTTT. Amino acid sequence: CASVPELDTQYF.

The gene calls are TRBV28 and TRBJ1-2, with D perhaps TRBD1 (5 bases). The V end was cut by 6 bases, the J end by 7 bases, with 12 bases between. The germline V gene has CDR1 MDHEN and CDR2 SYDVKM. The CDR3 totals 12 residues. The CDR3 nucleotides read TGTGCCAGCAGACCTACAGGATCTGGCTACACCTTC. Its protein product is CASRPTGSGYTF.

This rearrangement joins TRBV7-2 to TRBJ1-6; D unresolved. This CDR3 contains 16 residues. Trimming took off 1 base at V and 0 bases at J, with 7 bases between the two ends. CDR1 and CDR2 from the germline V gene are SGHTA and FQGNSA. The CDR3 is CASSLEGSSYNSPLHF. CDR3 nucleotide sequence: TGTGCCAGCAGCTTAGAAGGGAGCTCCTATAATTCACCCCTCCACTTT.

Written as DNA, the CDR3 is TGCGCCAGCAGTGAGTGGGGGGGCAGTCGGAACACTGAAGCTTTCTTT. Encoded protein: CASSEWGGSRNTEAFF. This rearrangement joins TRBV10-1 to TRBJ1-1, with D perhaps TRBD1 (6 bases). CDR3 size: 16 residues. The germline CDR1 and CDR2 sequences are WNHNN and SYGVQD (reference sequence). The V gene lost 1 base and the J gene lost 1 base, with 13 bases spanning the gap.